The 20 T cell receptor beta chains listed next were all sequenced from one sample in a study of blood T cell repertoires in COVID-19. This table comes from immunoSEQ multiplex PCR, and its TCRdb copy is limited to in-frame clones, with some not included. The table has 140,000 to 150,000 clones, over 75% seen once. Input material: peripheral blood. The receptor set was obtained from a woman aged 55 to 70 with active COVID-19.

This chain connects TRBV6-2 or TRBV6-3 to TRBJ2-2; 7 bases fit TRBD2. The CDR3 is 17 residues long. V lost 5 bases, J lost 2 bases, and 11 bases stayed unmatched. From germline, CDR1 is MNHEY and CDR2 SVGEGT. In DNA form, the CDR3 reads TGTGCCAGCAGTCTTCGACTAGCCGGCGCCAACACCGGGGAGCTGTTTTTT. This sequence encodes CASSLRLAGANTGELFF.

With regard to this clone: Sequence at one end of the junction differs from germline and may be a read error. Other DNA sequences in this specimen translate into the identical CDR3. The chain couples TRBV4-3 to TRBJ1-4; D is perhaps TRBD1 (6 bases). The CDR3 is 15 residues long. The germline V gene encodes CDR1 LGHNA and CDR2 YSLEER. Here the CDR3 DNA reads TGCGCTAGCAGCCGGGGGCAATCGACTAATGAAAAACTGTTTTTT. Its protein is CASSRGQSTNEKLFF.

The rearrangement joins TRBV18 to TRBJ1-1; 8 bases are a match to TRBD1. The length of the CDR3 is 14 residues. The trim removed 3 bases at V and 5 bases at J, leaving 5 bases unmatched. The germline CDR1 and CDR2 sequences are KGHSH and LQKENI. CDR3 in amino acids: CASSPQGTGTEAFF. Here the CDR3 DNA reads TGTGCCAGCTCACCCCAAGGGACAGGTACTGAAGCTTTCTTT.

The rearrangement links TRBV5-4 to TRBJ2-7, with 8 nucleotides matching TRBD1. Germline-derived CDR1 and CDR2 are SGHNT and YYREEE (reference sequence). V was clipped by 4 bases and J by 1 base; unmatched bases: 7. The CDR3 has 15 amino acids. The CDR3 reads CASSRRDRTSYEQYF. The CDR3 DNA follows: TGTGCCAGCAGCCGCCGGGACAGGACTTCCTACGAGCAGTACTTC.

This chain uses TRBV6-6 with TRBJ1-4; D perhaps matches TRBD1 (6 bases). Germline V lookup: CDR1 MNHNY, CDR2 SVGAGI (reference sequence). The CDR3 has 19 residues. V was trimmed by 5 bases and J by 1 base, leaving 23 bases between them. In DNA form, the CDR3 reads TGTGCCAGCAGTCTGAACCGTGTGGGGGCAGGGAGAACTAATGAAAAACTGTTTTTT. Amino acid sequence: CASSLNRVGAGRTNEKLFF.

This clone showed up many times. This chain connects TRBV6-2 or TRBV6-3 to TRBJ1-2, with D possibly being TRBD1 (6 bases). Germline CDR1 reads MNHEY; CDR2 reads SVGEGT. V lost 6 bases, J lost 4 bases, and 18 bases lay in between. This CDR3 is 15 amino acids long. Here the CDR3 reads CASSPPPDRIYGYTF. CDR3 DNA sequence: TGTGCCAGCAGCCCGCCTCCAGACAGGATCTATGGCTACACCTTC.

The J gene is TRBJ1-2, the V gene TRBV6-5; the match to TRBD1 covers 8 bases. Germline V lookup: CDR1 MNHEY, CDR2 SVGAGI. The CDR3 spans 12 residues. J was trimmed by 8 bases and V by 8 bases; bases with no gene match: 7. CDR3 sequence reads: CASGARTGGYTF. CDR3 sequence (DNA): TGTGCCAGCGGGGCCCGGACAGGGGGCTACACCTTC.

V usage is TRBV19 and J usage is TRBJ2-7; 9 nucleotides line up with TRBD2. The CDR3 contains 16 residues. V trimming: 4 bases; J trimming: 10 bases; junction bases outside the gene matches: 17. Germline V lookup: CDR1 LNHDA, CDR2 SQIVND (reference sequence). The CDR3: CASSTSTGLANWRQYF. CDR3 sequence (DNA): TGTGCCAGTAGTACCTCCACGGGACTAGCCAACTGGAGACAGTACTTC.

This chain connects TRBV6-2 or TRBV6-3 to TRBJ2-7; D not resolved. This CDR3 comprises 12 residues. The V gene's germline CDR1 is MNHEY and CDR2 SVGEGT. V gave up 5 bases and J gave up 4 bases, with 9 bases separating them. Written as DNA, the CDR3 is TGTGCCAGCAGTCAGACTGTGTACGAGCAGTACTTC. Its translation: CASSQTVYEQYF.

The chain uses TRBV10-3 and TRBJ1-2, with 9 bases aligning to TRBD1. The CDR3 length is 15 residues. Germline V gene lookup returns CDR1 ENHRY and CDR2 SYGVKD. Losses at the gene ends were 4 bases for V and 3 bases for J; bases not matched to a gene: 6. The CDR3 here is CAISAPGQGDYGYTF. The CDR3 DNA reads as TGTGCCATCAGTGCTCCGGGACAGGGTGACTATGGCTACACCTTC.

This chain links TRBV2 with TRBJ1-6, with 7 bases identical to TRBD1. J was trimmed by 9 bases and V by 4 bases; bases with no gene match: 6. Germline V CDR1 and CDR2: SNHLY, FYNNEI. The CDR3 runs to 14 residues. For the CDR3, the DNA is TGTGCCAGCAGTGCGGGCAGGGGGACTTCACCCCTCCACTTT. Translating gives CASSAGRGTSPLHF.

V is TRBV28 and J is TRBJ2-5; TRBD1 matches 8 bases. This CDR3 has 16 amino acids. With V trimmed by 2 bases and J by 1 base, 6 bases remained unmatched. The V gene's germline CDR1 is MDHEN and CDR2 SYDVKM. The CDR3 region has the DNA TGTGCCAGCAGTTTACTCAGGGGGCTCAGCCAAGAGACCCAGTACTTC. The encoded protein is CASSLLRGLSQETQYF.

This chain joins TRBV3-1 (or the pseudogene TRBV3-2) and TRBJ2-7, with a possible D match to TRBD2 (6 bases). This CDR3 region has 15 residues. Germline V gene data show CDR1 as LGHDT and CDR2 as YNNKEL (reference sequence). The V and J ends lost 3 bases and 2 bases respectively, with 14 bases between them. The CDR3 sequence: CASSHGTFFPYEQYF. The CDR3 coding sequence is TGTGCCAGCAGCCATGGGACTTTTTTCCCCTACGAGCAGTACTTC.

In nucleotides, the CDR3 is TGTGCCAGCACCCGGACAGGGGGTTACGAGCAGTACTTC. It encodes CASTRTGGYEQYF. The chain uses TRBV2 and TRBJ2-7; 10 bases match TRBD1. CDR1 and CDR2 (germline): SNHLY, FYNNEI. Unmatched junction bases numbered 4, after V lost 7 bases and J lost 4 bases. This CDR3 contains 13 residues.

The chain links TRBV28 to TRBJ2-7; D perhaps matches TRBD2 (6 bases). Germline CDR1 reads MDHEN; CDR2 reads SYDVKM. V lost 11 bases, J lost 2 bases, and 13 bases lay in between. The CDR3 is 12 amino acids. As DNA, the CDR3 is TGTGCCGTGAGGGAGGCCACCTACGAGCAGTACTTC. Translating gives CAVREATYEQYF.

This chain links TRBV7-2 with TRBJ2-3, with 7 bases lining up with TRBD2. This CDR3 contains 16 residues. Germline CDR1 is SGHTA and CDR2 is FQGNSA. The V and J ends lost 4 bases and 2 bases, in that order; junction bases with no gene match: 9. The CDR3: CASSYLGLGPTDTQYF. The CDR3 bases are TGTGCCAGCAGCTACCTTGGACTAGGTCCCACAGATACGCAGTATTTT. Full variable domain (rest looked up from reference TRBV7-2 and TRBJ2-3): GAGVSQSPSNKVTEKGKDVELRCDPISGHTALYWYRQSLGQGLEFLIYFQGNSAPDKSGLPSDRFSAERTGGSVSTLTIQRTQQEDSAVYLCASSYLGLGPTDTQYFGPGTRLTVL.

The chain couples TRBV15 to TRBJ2-5; TRBD1 matches 8 bases. V trimming: 3 bases; J trimming: 0 bases; junction bases outside the gene matches: 6. The CDR3 is 16 residues long. Germline V gene data show CDR1 as LNHNV and CDR2 as YYDKDF (reference sequence). CDR3 in DNA: TGTGCCACCAGCAGCAGACAGGGGACGTACCAAGAGACCCAGTACTTC. Protein: CATSSRQGTYQETQYF.

The chain couples TRBV7-2 to TRBJ2-3; the D gene is possibly TRBD1 (6 bases). Trimming shortened V by 1 base and J by 4 bases, and 15 bases separated the two germline ends. The germline gives CDR1 SGHTA, CDR2 FQGNSA. This CDR3 contains 16 residues. CDR3 loop: CASSLGKIWGPDTQYF. In nucleotides, the CDR3 is TGTGCCAGCAGCTTAGGAAAGATTTGGGGGCCAGATACGCAGTATTTT.

The genes are TRBV19 and TRBJ1-1; 7 bases align to TRBD1. The junction had 3 bases not matched to a gene; V was cut back by 6 bases and J by 5 bases. This CDR3 contains 12 residues. CDR1 and CDR2 from the germline V gene are LNHDA and SQIVND (reference sequence). The CDR3 is CASRSQGTEAFF. The CDR3 nucleotides read TGTGCCAGTAGGTCACAGGGGACTGAAGCTTTCTTT.

V and J are TRBV5-4 and TRBJ2-3; 7 nucleotides line up with TRBD2. The CDR3 has 15 residues. Per germline, CDR1 SGHNT and CDR2 YYREEE (reference sequence). V lost 4 bases and J lost 1; bases outside the gene matches: 6. For the CDR3, the DNA is TGTGCCAGCAGCGTATATCGGGGGGGCACAGATACGCAGTATTTT. This sequence encodes CASSVYRGGTDTQYF.